This T cell receptor (beta chain) was sequenced for a study of cytomegalovirus exposure and HLA in healthy donors. On the study more broadly: Of over 350 genotyped donors, around 80% grouped in the Caucasian-associated ancestry cluster. Whole-study results and caveats: The availability of immune exposure information extended only to CMV serostatus. TCR beta chains numbering roughly 150 were designated cytomegalovirus-associated.

In regard to this clone: Its antigen is undetermined.

Trimming pared 0 bases from V and 0 bases from J, leaving 13 bases between. CDR1 and CDR2 (germline): SGDLS, YYNGEE. CDR3 length equals 18 residues. It was healthy bone marrow donors who served as donors. In the PCR, 60 Vbeta and 13 Jbeta primers were used. Measured with immunoSEQ multiplex PCR; TCRdb has only the in-frame clones, and not every one. The table has over 150,000 clones, more than 80% seen once. This chain joins TRBV9 and TRBJ2-6, with D tentatively TRBD2 (5 bases). The origin of this receptor is a man aged 18 to 30 in good health and CMV-seronegative. Material for sequencing was PBMCs. CDR3 coding DNA: TGTGCCAGCAGCGTAGTATGGGAGCAAAACTCTGGGGCCAACGTCCTGACTTTC. Its protein is CASSVVWEQNSGANVLTF.